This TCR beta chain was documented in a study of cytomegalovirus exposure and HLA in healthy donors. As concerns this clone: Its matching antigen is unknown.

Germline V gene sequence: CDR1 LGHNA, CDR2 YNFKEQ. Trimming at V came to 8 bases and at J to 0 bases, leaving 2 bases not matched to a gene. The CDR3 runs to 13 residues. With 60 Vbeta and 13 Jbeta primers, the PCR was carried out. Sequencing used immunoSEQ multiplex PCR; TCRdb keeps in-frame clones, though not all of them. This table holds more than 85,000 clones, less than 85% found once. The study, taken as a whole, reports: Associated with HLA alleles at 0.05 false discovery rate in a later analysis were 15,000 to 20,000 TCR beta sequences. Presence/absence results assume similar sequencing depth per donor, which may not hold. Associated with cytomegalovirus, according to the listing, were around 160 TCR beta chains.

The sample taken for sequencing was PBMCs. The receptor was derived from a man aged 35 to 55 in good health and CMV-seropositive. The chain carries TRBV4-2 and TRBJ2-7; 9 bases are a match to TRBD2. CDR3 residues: CASRLADSYEQYF. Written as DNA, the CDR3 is TGTGCCAGCCGACTAGCGGACTCCTACGAGCAGTACTTC.